What follows describes a single T cell receptor beta chain. The antigen remains unidentified. The CDR3 sequence is 14 residues long. Germline V gives CDR1 KGHSH, CDR2 LQKENI. J gave up 2 bases and V 4 bases, and 1 base lay outside the gene matches. This sample was included in a study of cytotoxic CD8 clonotypes in ibrutinib-treated CLL. Regarding the study as a whole: Exceeding age-matched healthy donors, baseline clonality also tracked the counts of circulating CD8+ T cells. The study sampled sustained-remission and progressing patients at different times.

The data were produced by immunoSEQ multiplex PCR, yet TCRdb's version contains in-frame clones alone and is incomplete. The data show 300,000 or so clones, 67% seen once. This specimen was PBMCs, taken after 36 months of ibrutinib treatment. The chain recombines TRBV18 with TRBJ1-5, with 8 bases identical to TRBD1. The sequence was obtained from a human donor with chronic lymphocytic leukemia. The CDR3: CASSLTGGNQPQHF. CDR3 DNA sequence: TGTGCCAGCTCACTGACAGGGGGCAATCAGCCCCAGCATTTT.